These 14 T cell receptor beta chains came from one sample sequenced in a study of blood T cells in healthy people across ages. Alongside a J-beta primer mix, a sample-barcoded 5' primer served in a second PCR lasting roughly 6 to 12 cycles. One entry per CDR3 protein results from TCRdb running MiXCR on the 5' RACE reads. The sample shows around 850,000 distinct CDR3 sequences, under 40% of them seen only once. Sequencing was performed on blood. The origin of the receptors is a man aged 18 to 30 in good health.

CDR3 nucleotides: TGCAGCGTTGATGTAGCGGGGACCTCCTACGAGCAGTACTTC. As protein: CSVDVAGTSYEQYF. The V and J genes are TRBV29-1 and TRBJ2-7; 8 bases line up with TRBD2. This CDR3 region has 14 residues. J gave up 0 bases and V 3 bases, and 4 bases lay outside the gene matches. Germline V gives CDR1 SQVTM, CDR2 ANQGSEA.

A remark on this clonotype: A junction end diverges from the germline sequence, so it may reflect a read error. The J gene is TRBJ2-1, the V gene TRBV25-1, with TRBD1 identical over 8 bases. The CDR3 loop spans 16 amino acids. Germline lookup yields CDR1 MGHDK and CDR2 SYGVNS. The CDR3 loop reads CTSSDPDRGIYNEQFF. CDR3 DNA sequence: TGTACCAGCAGTGATCCCGACAGGGGCATCTACAATGAGCAGTTCTTC.

This chain joins TRBV7-9 and TRBJ1-3; D gene unclear. The germline CDR1 and CDR2 sequences are SEHNR and FQNEAQ (reference sequence). CDR3 length: 15 amino acids. V shed 7 bases and J shed 0 bases, with 13 bases lying between them. The CDR3 loop reads CASIRPSASGNTIYF. CDR3 nucleotides: TGTGCCAGCATAAGGCCTTCGGCCTCTGGAAACACCATATATTTT.

Of note for this clonotype: This may be a read error, as it is one base from a much larger clone. V usage is TRBV9 and J usage is TRBJ2-3; no definite D call. The CDR3 is made up of 16 amino acids. Germline V lookup: CDR1 SGDLS, CDR2 YYNGEE. Trimming cost V 0 bases and J 2 bases, with 13 bases left between them. CDR3 loop: CASSVAADRVTDTQYF. Here the CDR3 DNA reads TGTGCCAGCAGCGTAGCTGCGGACCGGGTCACAGATACGCAGTATTTT.

This chain connects TRBV5-1 to TRBJ1-1; weak D call: TRBD1 (5 bases). V was shortened by 6 bases and J by 2 bases, with 14 bases between the two germline ends. Looked up from germline, CDR1 is SGHRS and CDR2 is YFSETQ. The CDR3 contains 14 residues. The CDR3 sequence is CASTVGPINTEAFF. For the CDR3, the DNA is TGCGCCAGCACCGTGGGACCGATTAACACTGAAGCTTTCTTT. The variable domain in full, completed from reference TRBV5-1 and TRBJ1-1, reads KAGVTQTPRYLIKTRGQQVTLSCSPISGHRSVSWYQQTPGQGLQFLFEYFSETQRNKGNFPGRFSGRQFSNSRSEMNVSTLELGDSALYLCASTVGPINTEAFFGQGTRLTVV.

This clonotype was seen once. The junction shows a germline mismatch at one end, possibly a read error. The chain has TRBV4-1 and TRBJ2-1, with D tentatively TRBD2 (6 bases). Near its end, the DNA agrees better with TRBJ2-7, so the J call may be wrong. Germline-derived CDR1 and CDR2 are MGHRA and YSYEKL. The CDR3 is 17 amino acids. As DNA, the CDR3 is TGCGCCAACAGCCAAGGAGGGCCAGCGAGCTCCTACAATGAGCAGTACTTC. Protein: CANSQGGPASSYNEQYF.

The chain has TRBV2 and TRBJ1-5; no firm D call. Trimming shortened V by 4 bases and J by 0 bases, and 13 bases separated the two germline ends. Germline CDR1 and CDR2: SNHLY and FYNNEI. The CDR3 runs to 16 residues. The CDR3 sequence: CASSARWTDSNQPQHF. In nucleotides, the CDR3 is TGTGCCAGCAGTGCCCGCTGGACGGATAGCAATCAGCCCCAGCATTTT.

A remark on this clonotype: Relative to the germline gene, one junction end is altered; a read error may explain this. This rearrangement joins TRBV9 to TRBJ2-1; 12 nucleotides align to TRBD1. The CDR3 spans 18 residues. Germline V lookup: CDR1 SGDLS, CDR2 YYNGEE. CDR3 sequence reads: CGSSPRGDRGHFGNEQFF. CDR3 sequence (DNA): TGTGGCAGCAGCCCACGCGGGGACAGGGGGCATTTTGGCAATGAGCAGTTCTTC.

The rearrangement uses TRBV7-2 and TRBJ1-2; D remains unclear. The CDR3 sequence is 15 residues long. The V and J ends lost 0 bases and 3 bases respectively, with 11 bases between them. CDR1 is SGHTA, CDR2 FQGNSA, per germline. This CDR3 reads CASSLAWLRDYGYTF. The CDR3 coding sequence is TGTGCCAGCAGCTTAGCGTGGTTGCGGGACTATGGCTACACCTTC.

The J gene is TRBJ2-3, the V gene TRBV20-1; 8 nucleotides align to TRBD1. The J segment lost 4 bases and the V segment lost 6 bases, leaving 12 bases of the junction unmatched. Germline CDR1 and CDR2: DFQATT and SNEGSKA (reference sequence). The CDR3 sequence is 15 residues long. The CDR3 loop is CSAADGTGPSDTQYF. The DNA for the CDR3 is TGCAGTGCCGCAGATGGGACAGGTCCTTCAGATACGCAGTATTTT.

This clonotype was recorded once. The V and J genes are TRBV12-3 or TRBV12-4 and TRBJ2-3; D is uncertain. V was trimmed by 3 bases and J by 6 bases, leaving 13 bases between them. CDR3 size: 14 residues. In DNA form, the CDR3 reads TGTGCCAGCAGTTTCTTTCAGCTAGTGGATACGCAGTATTTT. Translation gives CASSFFQLVDTQYF.

CDR3 coding DNA: TGCAGTGCTCGCGGGGGGCCCACTTACAATGAGCAGTTCTTC. Its translation is CSARGGPTYNEQFF. V usage is TRBV20-1 and J usage is TRBJ2-1, with TRBD2 matching over 8 bases. Per the germline V gene, CDR1 is DFQATT and CDR2 is SNEGSKA (reference sequence). V lost 5 bases and J lost 4; bases outside the gene matches: 7. The CDR3 is made up of 14 amino acids.

This clonotype was observed many times. The rearrangement links TRBV9 to TRBJ1-1, with a weak D call TRBD1 (5 bases). CDR3 length: 14 residues. The V gene lost 7 bases and the J gene lost 1 base, with 14 bases spanning the gap. Germline CDR1 SGDLS, CDR2 YYNGEE. CDR3 in DNA: TGTGCCAGCGACCCCGGGACGGGGAACACTGAAGCTTTCTTT. Its protein is CASDPGTGNTEAFF.

A few counts support this clonotype. This rearrangement joins TRBV14 to TRBJ2-3, with TRBD2 identical over 7 bases. Germline trimming cut 5 bases from V and 1 base from J; bases unmatched to any gene: 6. Germline V CDR1 and CDR2: SGHDN, FVKESK. This CDR3 has 15 residues. CDR3 sequence reads: CASSVGGSGTDTQYF. In DNA, the CDR3 is TGTGCCAGCAGCGTCGGGGGGAGTGGCACAGATACGCAGTATTTT.